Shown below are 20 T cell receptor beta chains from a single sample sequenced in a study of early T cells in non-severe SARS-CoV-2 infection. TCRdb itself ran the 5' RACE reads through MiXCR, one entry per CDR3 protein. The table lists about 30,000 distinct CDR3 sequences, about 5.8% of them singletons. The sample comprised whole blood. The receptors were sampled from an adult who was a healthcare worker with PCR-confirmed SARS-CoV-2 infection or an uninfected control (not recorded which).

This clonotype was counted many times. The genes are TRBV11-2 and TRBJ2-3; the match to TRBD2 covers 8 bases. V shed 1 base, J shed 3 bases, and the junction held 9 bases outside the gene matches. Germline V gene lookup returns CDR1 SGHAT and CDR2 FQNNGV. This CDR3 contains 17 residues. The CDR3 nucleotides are TGTGCCAGCAGCTTAGTCTCGGGAGGGCCCAAGACAGATACGCAGTATTTT. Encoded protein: CASSLVSGGPKTDTQYF.

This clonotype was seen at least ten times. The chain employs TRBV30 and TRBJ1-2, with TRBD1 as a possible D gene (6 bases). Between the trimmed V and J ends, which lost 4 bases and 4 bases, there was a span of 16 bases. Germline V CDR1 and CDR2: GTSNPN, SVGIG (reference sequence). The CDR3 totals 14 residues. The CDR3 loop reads CAWKPLGGIYGYTF. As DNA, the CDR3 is TGTGCCTGGAAGCCCCTAGGGGGAATCTATGGCTACACCTTC. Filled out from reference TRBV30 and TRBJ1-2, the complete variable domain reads SQTIHQWPATLVQPVGSPLSLECTVEGTSNPNLYWYRQAAGRGLQLLFYSVGIGQISSEVPQNLSASRPQDRQFILSSKKLLLSDSGFYLCAWKPLGGIYGYTFGSGTRLTVV.

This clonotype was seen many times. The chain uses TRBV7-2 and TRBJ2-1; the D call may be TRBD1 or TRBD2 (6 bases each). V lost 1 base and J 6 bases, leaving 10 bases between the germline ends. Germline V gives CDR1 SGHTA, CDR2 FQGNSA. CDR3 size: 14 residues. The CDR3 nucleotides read TGTGCCAGCAGCTTAGATGGGGGGCGCAATGAGCAGTTCTTC. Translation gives CASSLDGGRNEQFF.

The CDR3 sequence is CASSITFDNSGANVLTF. For the CDR3, the DNA is TGTGCCAGCAGCATAACCTTTGACAATTCTGGGGCCAACGTCCTGACTTTC. The chain has TRBV11-2 and TRBJ2-6; D ambiguous. Between the trimmed V and J ends, which lost 5 bases and 1 base, there was a span of 15 bases. The CDR3 is 17 residues long. Germline values: CDR1 SGHAT, CDR2 FQNNGV.

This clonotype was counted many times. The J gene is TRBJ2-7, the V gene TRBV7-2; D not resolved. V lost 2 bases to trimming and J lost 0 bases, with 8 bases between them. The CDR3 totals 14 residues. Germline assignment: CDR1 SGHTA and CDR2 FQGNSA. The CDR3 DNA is TGTGCCAGCAGCTTAACCAGGAGCTCCTACGAGCAGTACTTC. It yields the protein CASSLTRSSYEQYF. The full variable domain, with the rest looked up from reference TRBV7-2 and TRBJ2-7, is GAGVSQSPSNKVTEKGKDVELRCDPISGHTALYWYRQSLGQGLEFLIYFQGNSAPDKSGLPSDRFSAERTGGSVSTLTIQRTQQEDSAVYLCASSLTRSSYEQYFGPGTRLTVT.

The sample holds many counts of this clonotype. CDR3 residues: CASSRGQELKQYF. The CDR3 region has the DNA TGTGCCAGCAGCCGGGGACAGGAGCTTAAGCAGTACTTC. The chain carries TRBV6-5 and TRBJ2-7; 8 nucleotides match TRBD1. V was clipped by 6 bases and J by 8 bases; unmatched bases: 9. The CDR3 sequence is 13 residues long. CDR1 and CDR2 (germline): MNHEY, SVGAGI.

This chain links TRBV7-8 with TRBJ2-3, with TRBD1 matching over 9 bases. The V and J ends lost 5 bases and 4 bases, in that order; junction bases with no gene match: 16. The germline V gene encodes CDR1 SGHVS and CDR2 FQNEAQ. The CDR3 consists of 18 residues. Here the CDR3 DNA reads TGTGCCAGCAGCCCCACCCACCGTTGGGACAGGGTAGCAGATACGCAGTATTTT. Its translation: CASSPTHRWDRVADTQYF.

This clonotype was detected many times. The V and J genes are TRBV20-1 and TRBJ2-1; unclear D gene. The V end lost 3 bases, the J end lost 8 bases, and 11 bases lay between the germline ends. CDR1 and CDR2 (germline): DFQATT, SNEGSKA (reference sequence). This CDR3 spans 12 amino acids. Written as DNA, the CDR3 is TGCAGTGCTAGCGCTTCCGGCCATGAGCAGTTCTTC. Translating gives CSASASGHEQFF.

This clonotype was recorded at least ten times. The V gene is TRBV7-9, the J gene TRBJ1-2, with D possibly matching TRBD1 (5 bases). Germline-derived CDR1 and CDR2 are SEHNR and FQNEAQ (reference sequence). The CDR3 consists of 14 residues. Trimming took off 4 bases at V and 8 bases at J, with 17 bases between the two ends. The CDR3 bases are TGTGCCAGCAGCTCGACAGCGTTTTCGGAGGGCTACACCTTC. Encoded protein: CASSSTAFSEGYTF.

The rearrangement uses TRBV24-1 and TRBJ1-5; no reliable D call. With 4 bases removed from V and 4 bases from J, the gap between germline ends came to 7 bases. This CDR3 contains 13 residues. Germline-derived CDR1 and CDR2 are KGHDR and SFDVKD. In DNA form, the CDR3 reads TGTGCCACCAGTGACGCGGGTAATCAGCCCCAGCATTTT. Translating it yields CATSDAGNQPQHF.

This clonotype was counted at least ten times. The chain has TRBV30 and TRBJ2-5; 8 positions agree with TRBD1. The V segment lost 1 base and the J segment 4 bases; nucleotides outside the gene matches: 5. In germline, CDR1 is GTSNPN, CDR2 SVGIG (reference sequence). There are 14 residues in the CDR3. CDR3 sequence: CAWSDGDRTETQYF. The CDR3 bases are TGTGCCTGGAGTGACGGGGACAGGACAGAGACCCAGTACTTC.

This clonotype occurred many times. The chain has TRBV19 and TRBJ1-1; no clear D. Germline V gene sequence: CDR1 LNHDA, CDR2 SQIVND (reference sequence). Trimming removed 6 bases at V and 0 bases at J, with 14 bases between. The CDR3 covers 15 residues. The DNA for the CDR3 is TGTGCCAGTAGCGTAGCGGGGAGTATGAACACTGAAGCTTTCTTT. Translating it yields CASSVAGSMNTEAFF.

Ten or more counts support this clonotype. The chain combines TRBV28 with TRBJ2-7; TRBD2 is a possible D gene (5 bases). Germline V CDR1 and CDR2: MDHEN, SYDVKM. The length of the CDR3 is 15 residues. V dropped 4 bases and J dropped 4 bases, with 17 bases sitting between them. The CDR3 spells CASSYDRGTVYEQYF. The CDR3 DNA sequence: TGTGCCAGCAGTTACGACCGGGGTACGGTGTACGAGCAGTACTTC.

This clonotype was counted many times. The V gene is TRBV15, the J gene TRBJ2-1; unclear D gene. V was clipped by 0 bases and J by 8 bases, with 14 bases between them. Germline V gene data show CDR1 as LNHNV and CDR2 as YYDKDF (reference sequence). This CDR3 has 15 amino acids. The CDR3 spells CATSRDGEMIYEQFF. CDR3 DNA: TGTGCCACCAGCAGAGATGGGGAAATGATCTATGAGCAGTTCTTC.

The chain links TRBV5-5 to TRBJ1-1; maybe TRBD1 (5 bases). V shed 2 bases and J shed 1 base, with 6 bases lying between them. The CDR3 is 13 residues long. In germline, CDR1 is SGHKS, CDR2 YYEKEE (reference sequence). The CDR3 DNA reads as TGTGCCAGCAGCTTAGACAGGAACACTGAAGCTTTCTTT. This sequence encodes CASSLDRNTEAFF. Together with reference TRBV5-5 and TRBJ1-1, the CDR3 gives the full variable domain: DAGVTQSPTHLIKTRGQQVTLRCSPISGHKSVSWYQQVLGQGPQFIFQYYEKEERGRGNFPDRFSARQFPNYSSELNVNALLLGDSALYLCASSLDRNTEAFFGQGTRLTVV.

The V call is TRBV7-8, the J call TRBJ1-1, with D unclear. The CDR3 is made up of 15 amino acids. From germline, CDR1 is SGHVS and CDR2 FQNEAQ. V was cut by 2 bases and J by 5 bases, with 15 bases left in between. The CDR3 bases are TGTGCCAGCAGCTTAACTAGGGCCGGGAGAACTGAAGCTTTCTTT. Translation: CASSLTRAGRTEAFF.

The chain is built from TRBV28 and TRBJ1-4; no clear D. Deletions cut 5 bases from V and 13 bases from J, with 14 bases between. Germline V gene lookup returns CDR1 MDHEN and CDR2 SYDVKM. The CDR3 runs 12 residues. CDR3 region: CASSSSAWGLFF. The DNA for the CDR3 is TGTGCCAGCAGTAGTTCCGCGTGGGGACTGTTTTTT.

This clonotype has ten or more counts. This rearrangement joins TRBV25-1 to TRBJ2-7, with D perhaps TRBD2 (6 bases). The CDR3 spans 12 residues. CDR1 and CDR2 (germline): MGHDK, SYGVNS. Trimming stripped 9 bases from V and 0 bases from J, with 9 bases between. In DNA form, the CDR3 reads TGTGCCAGAGGGACTTTCTCCTACGAGCAGTACTTC. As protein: CARGTFSYEQYF.

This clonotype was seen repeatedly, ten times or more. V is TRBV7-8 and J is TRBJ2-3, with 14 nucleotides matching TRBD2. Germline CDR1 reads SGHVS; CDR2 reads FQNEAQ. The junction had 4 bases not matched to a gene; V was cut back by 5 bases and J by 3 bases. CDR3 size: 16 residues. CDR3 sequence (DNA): TGTGCCAGCAGCCTAGGGACTAGCGGGAGAACAGATACGCAGTATTTT. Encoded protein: CASSLGTSGRTDTQYF.

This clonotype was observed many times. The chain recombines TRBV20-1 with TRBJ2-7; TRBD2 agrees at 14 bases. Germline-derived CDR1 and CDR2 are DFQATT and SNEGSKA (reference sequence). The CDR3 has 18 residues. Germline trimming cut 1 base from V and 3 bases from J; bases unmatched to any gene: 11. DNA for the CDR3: TGCAGTGCTAGAGGCTCCGGGACTAGCGGGAGTAATCTCTACGAGCAGTACTTC. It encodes CSARGSGTSGSNLYEQYF.